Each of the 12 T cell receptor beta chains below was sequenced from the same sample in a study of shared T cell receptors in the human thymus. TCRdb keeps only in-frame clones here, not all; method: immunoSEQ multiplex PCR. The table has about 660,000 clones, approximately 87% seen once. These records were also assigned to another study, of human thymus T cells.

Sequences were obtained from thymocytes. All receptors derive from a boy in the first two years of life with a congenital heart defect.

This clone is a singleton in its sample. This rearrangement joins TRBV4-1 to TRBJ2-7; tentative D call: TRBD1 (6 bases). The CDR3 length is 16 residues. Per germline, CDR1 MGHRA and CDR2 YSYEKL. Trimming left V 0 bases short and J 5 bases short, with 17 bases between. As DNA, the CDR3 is TGCGCCAGCAGCCAAGATAGTAACAGGGTGGTCCACGAGCAGTACTTC. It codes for CASSQDSNRVVHEQYF.

CDR3 in DNA: TGCGCCAGCAGCCCAGTGGAGACTAGCGGGCCCCCGAGCTCCTACAATGAGCAGTTCTTC. Encoded protein: CASSPVETSGPPSSYNEQFF. The chain employs TRBV5-1 and TRBJ2-1, with TRBD2 identical over 10 bases. V lost 4 bases, J lost 0 bases, and 16 bases stayed unmatched. The CDR3 is 20 residues long. The germline CDR1 and CDR2 sequences are SGHRS and YFSETQ.

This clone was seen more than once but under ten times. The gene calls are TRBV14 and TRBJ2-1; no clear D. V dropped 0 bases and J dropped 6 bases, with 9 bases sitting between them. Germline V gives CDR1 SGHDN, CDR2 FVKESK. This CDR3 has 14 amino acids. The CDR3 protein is CASSQDRPGNEQFF. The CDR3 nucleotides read TGTGCCAGCAGCCAAGATCGTCCGGGCAATGAGCAGTTCTTC.

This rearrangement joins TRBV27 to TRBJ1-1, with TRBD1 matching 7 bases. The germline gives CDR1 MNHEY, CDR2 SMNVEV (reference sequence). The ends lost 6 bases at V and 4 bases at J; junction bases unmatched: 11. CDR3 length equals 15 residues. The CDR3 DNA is TGTGCCAGCAGGGCCGAGGGGGCGAGGGCCACTGAAGCTTTCTTT. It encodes CASRAEGARATEAFF.

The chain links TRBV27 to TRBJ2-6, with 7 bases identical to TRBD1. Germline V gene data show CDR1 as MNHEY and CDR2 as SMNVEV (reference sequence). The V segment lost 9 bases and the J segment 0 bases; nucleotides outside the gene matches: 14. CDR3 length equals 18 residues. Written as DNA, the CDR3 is TGTGCCAGGATTACAACCGGGACAGACCTCTCTGGGGCCAACGTCCTGACTTTC. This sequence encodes CARITTGTDLSGANVLTF.

The CDR3 DNA follows: TGTGCCAGCAGCCAAGCTTCGGGACTAGCGGGACGCTCCTACAATGAGCAGTTCTTC. Protein sequence: CASSQASGLAGRSYNEQFF. V and J are TRBV14 and TRBJ2-1, with TRBD2 identical over 13 bases. CDR1 SGHDN and CDR2 FVKESK come from the germline V gene. The J segment lost 0 bases and the V segment lost 1 base, leaving 6 bases of the junction unmatched. The CDR3 covers 19 residues.

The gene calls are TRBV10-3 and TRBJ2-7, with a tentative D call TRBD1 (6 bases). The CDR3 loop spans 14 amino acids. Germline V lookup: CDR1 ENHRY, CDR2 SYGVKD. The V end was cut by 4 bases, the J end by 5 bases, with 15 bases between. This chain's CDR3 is CAISVRQERNEQYF. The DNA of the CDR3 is TGTGCCATCAGTGTTCGACAGGAAAGGAACGAGCAGTACTTC.

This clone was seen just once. CDR3 amino acids: CASSPLAGVDKNIQYF. In DNA, the CDR3 is TGTGCCAGCTCACCGTTAGCGGGAGTTGACAAAAACATTCAGTACTTC. J is TRBJ2-4 and V is TRBV18, with 9 bases identical to TRBD2. The germline V gene has CDR1 KGHSH and CDR2 LQKENI. J gave up 3 bases and V 3 bases, and 6 bases lay outside the gene matches. The CDR3 covers 16 residues.

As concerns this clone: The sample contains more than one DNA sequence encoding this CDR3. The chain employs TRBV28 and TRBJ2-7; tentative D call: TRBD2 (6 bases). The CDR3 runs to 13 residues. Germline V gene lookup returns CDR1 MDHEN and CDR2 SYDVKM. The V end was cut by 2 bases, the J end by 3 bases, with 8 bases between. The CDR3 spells CASSLGGVYEQYF. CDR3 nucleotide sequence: TGTGCCAGCAGTTTAGGCGGGGTCTACGAGCAGTACTTC.

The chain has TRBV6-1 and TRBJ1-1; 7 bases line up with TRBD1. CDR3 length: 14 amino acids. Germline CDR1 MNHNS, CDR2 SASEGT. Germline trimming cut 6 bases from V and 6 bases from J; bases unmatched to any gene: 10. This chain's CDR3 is CASSETGERAEAFF. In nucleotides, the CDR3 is TGTGCCAGCAGCGAAACAGGGGAAAGGGCTGAAGCTTTCTTT.

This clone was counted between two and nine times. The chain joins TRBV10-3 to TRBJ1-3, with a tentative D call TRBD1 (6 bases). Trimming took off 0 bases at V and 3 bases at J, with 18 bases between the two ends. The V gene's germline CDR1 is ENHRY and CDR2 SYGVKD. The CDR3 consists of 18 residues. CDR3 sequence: CAISESRGPDIRGNTIYF. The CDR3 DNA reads TGTGCCATCAGTGAGTCCAGGGGCCCGGACATTCGTGGAAACACCATATATTTT.

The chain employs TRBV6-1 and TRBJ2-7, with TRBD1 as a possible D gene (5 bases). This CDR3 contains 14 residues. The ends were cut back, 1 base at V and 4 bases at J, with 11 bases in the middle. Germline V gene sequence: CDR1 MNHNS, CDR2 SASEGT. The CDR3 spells CASSEDRMGYEQYF. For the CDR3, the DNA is TGTGCCAGCAGTGAAGACAGGATGGGGTACGAGCAGTACTTC.